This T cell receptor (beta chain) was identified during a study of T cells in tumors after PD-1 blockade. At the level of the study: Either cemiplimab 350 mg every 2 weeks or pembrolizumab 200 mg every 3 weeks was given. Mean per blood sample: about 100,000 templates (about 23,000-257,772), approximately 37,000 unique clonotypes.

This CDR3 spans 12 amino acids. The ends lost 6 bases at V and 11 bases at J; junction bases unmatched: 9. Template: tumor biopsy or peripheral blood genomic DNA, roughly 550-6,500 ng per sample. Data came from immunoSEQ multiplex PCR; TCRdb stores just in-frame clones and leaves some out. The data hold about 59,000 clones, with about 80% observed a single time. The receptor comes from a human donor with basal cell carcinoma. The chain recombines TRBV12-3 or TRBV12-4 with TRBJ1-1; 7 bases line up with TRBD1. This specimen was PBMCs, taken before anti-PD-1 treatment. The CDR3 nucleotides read TGTGCCAGCAGCCCTATCTCGGACAGGGCTTTCTTT. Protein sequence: CASSPISDRAFF.